What follows are 23 T cell receptor beta chains derived from one specimen sequenced in a study of shared clonotypes between healthy human individuals. Sequencing used immunoSEQ multiplex PCR; TCRdb keeps in-frame clones, though not all of them. The data show about 340,000 clones, 73% seen once. Sequencing input: memory CD4+ T cells sorted from blood. Subset denoted: CD45RA-negative fraction. These TCRs come from a man aged 25-45 years in good health.

This clone occurred a few times. Other nucleotide sequences from this sample produce the same CDR3. The chain has TRBV27 and TRBJ2-3, with TRBD2 as a possible D gene (5 bases). CDR3 size: 15 residues. Trimming removed 5 bases at V and 0 bases at J, with 12 bases between. The germline V gene encodes CDR1 MNHEY and CDR2 SMNVEV (reference sequence). The CDR3: CASSPRRGSTDTQYF. As DNA, the CDR3 is TGTGCCAGCAGTCCCAGACGGGGTAGCACAGATACGCAGTATTTT.

The V gene is TRBV27, the J gene TRBJ2-1; D perhaps matches TRBD2 (6 bases). Trimming removed 4 bases at V and 8 bases at J, with 9 bases between. The length of the CDR3 is 12 residues. Germline V gene data show CDR1 as MNHEY and CDR2 as SMNVEV (reference sequence). CDR3 bases: TGTGCCAGCAGTTCAGCGGGCCATGAGCAGTTCTTC. It yields the protein CASSSAGHEQFF.

This clone was counted only a few times. This chain uses TRBV11-1 with TRBJ2-6, with TRBD2 matching over 7 bases. Germline trimming cut 6 bases from V and 2 bases from J; bases unmatched to any gene: 7. CDR1 is SGHAT, CDR2 FQDESV, per germline (reference sequence). This CDR3 has 16 amino acids. DNA for the CDR3: TGTGCCAGCAGGACGGGGGGACTTCCTGGGGCCAACGTCCTGACTTTC. Encoded protein: CASRTGGLPGANVLTF.

The chain couples TRBV28 to TRBJ1-5; TRBD1 matches at 8 bases. J lost 1 base, V lost 3 bases, and 5 bases had no gene match. The germline gives CDR1 MDHEN, CDR2 SYDVKM. The CDR3 runs 16 residues. The CDR3 DNA reads TGTGCCAGCAGTTTTTCAGGGGGCGGAAGCAATCAGCCCCAGCATTTT. As protein: CASSFSGGGSNQPQHF.

The chain couples TRBV2 to TRBJ2-2; perhaps TRBD1 as D (5 bases). In germline, CDR1 is SNHLY, CDR2 FYNNEI. The CDR3 has 14 amino acids. Trimming stripped 8 bases from V and 1 base from J, with 11 bases between. CDR3 DNA: TGTGCCAGCGAAGTCCAGGGGAACACCGGGGAGCTGTTTTTT. This translates into CASEVQGNTGELFF.

The J gene is TRBJ2-1, the V gene TRBV18, with a weak D call TRBD2 (6 bases). CDR1 and CDR2 from the germline V gene are KGHSH and LQKENI. The CDR3 is 14 residues long. The V and J ends lost 1 base and 9 bases respectively, with 13 bases between them. The CDR3 sequence is CASSPQGTGGEQFF. CDR3 bases: TGTGCCAGCTCACCACAGGGGACTGGCGGTGAGCAGTTCTTC.

The chain recombines TRBV9 with TRBJ2-1; TRBD2 is a possible D gene (6 bases). Germline V gene lookup returns CDR1 SGDLS and CDR2 YYNGEE. The CDR3 loop spans 13 amino acids. The V end was cut by 0 bases, the J end by 9 bases, with 10 bases between. The DNA for the CDR3 is TGTGCCAGCAGCGTAGTTGCGGGAAGTGAGCAGTTCTTC. The encoded protein is CASSVVAGSEQFF.

The chain has TRBV28 and TRBJ1-2, with D unresolved. The germline CDR1 and CDR2 sequences are MDHEN and SYDVKM. The CDR3 loop spans 14 amino acids. The V gene lost 2 bases and the J gene lost 0 bases, with 7 bases spanning the gap. The CDR3 loop reads CASSLVSPNYGYTF. CDR3 nucleotide sequence: TGTGCCAGCAGTTTAGTTTCTCCTAACTATGGCTACACCTTC.

V gene TRBV9 combines with J gene TRBJ2-3, with TRBD1 matching 10 bases. There are 16 residues in the CDR3. V shed 3 bases and J 1 base; nucleotides not matched to a gene: 5. CDR1 and CDR2 (germline): SGDLS, YYNGEE. The CDR3 DNA sequence: TGTGCCAGCAGCGGCGACAGGGGGCTTCGCACAGATACGCAGTATTTT. It specifies CASSGDRGLRTDTQYF.

The chain uses TRBV30 and TRBJ2-2; D is unresolved. CDR3 size: 11 residues. Trimming removed 5 bases from V and 6 bases from J, with 7 bases in between. From germline, CDR1 is GTSNPN and CDR2 SVGIG (reference sequence). The CDR3 coding sequence is TGTGCCTGGCGAAGGGCCGGGGAGCTGTTTTTT. It translates to CAWRRAGELFF.

The chain couples TRBV6-6 to TRBJ1-5, with D unclear. Trimming cost V 7 bases and J 6 bases, with 13 bases left between them. The CDR3 spans 13 residues. Germline CDR1 MNHNY, CDR2 SVGAGI (reference sequence). CDR3 region: CASNLIVGQPQHF. The CDR3 DNA reads TGTGCCAGCAACCTAATCGTGGGTCAGCCCCAGCATTTT.

V is TRBV15 and J is TRBJ2-7; D is perhaps TRBD1 or TRBD2 (5 bases each). Germline V CDR1 and CDR2: LNHNV, YYDKDF (reference sequence). V lost 3 bases and J lost 3, with 12 bases in between. The CDR3 has 14 amino acids. The CDR3 sequence: CATSSEGRGYEQYF. CDR3 DNA: TGTGCCACCAGCAGTGAGGGGAGAGGCTACGAGCAGTACTTC. Full variable domain (rest looked up from reference TRBV15 and TRBJ2-7): DAMVIQNPRYQVTQFGKPVTLSCSQTLNHNVMYWYQQKSSQAPKLLFHYYDKDFNNEADTPDNFQSRRPNTSFCFLDIRSPGLGDTAMYLCATSSEGRGYEQYFGPGTRLTVT.

V and J are TRBV5-1 and TRBJ2-7; possible D gene TRBD2, 5 bases. CDR1 and CDR2 (germline): SGHRS, YFSETQ. This CDR3 is built from 15 residues. V was pared by 0 bases and J by 3 bases, with 13 bases between. This CDR3 is CASSLARGVDYEQYF. The CDR3 DNA sequence: TGCGCCAGCAGCTTGGCCCGGGGAGTGGACTACGAGCAGTACTTC. The complete variable domain, with remaining parts taken from reference TRBV5-1 and TRBJ2-7, reads KAGVTQTPRYLIKTRGQQVTLSCSPISGHRSVSWYQQTPGQGLQFLFEYFSETQRNKGNFPGRFSGRQFSNSRSEMNVSTLELGDSALYLCASSLARGVDYEQYFGPGTRLTVT.

A word on this clone: One end of the junction fails to match germline, which may point to a read error. The rearrangement joins TRBV27 to TRBJ1-5; no reliable D call. CDR1 and CDR2 from the germline V gene are MNHEY and SMNVEV (reference sequence). The CDR3 sequence is 12 residues long. The DNA of the CDR3 is TGTGCCAGCAGTTTAGCCGGAAGCCTGCTCGGGTTT. This translates into CASSLAGSLLGF.

This rearrangement joins TRBV7-9 to TRBJ1-5, with 7 bases aligning to TRBD1. The CDR3 loop spans 13 amino acids. Trimming cost V 3 bases and J 8 bases; bases outside gene matches: 4. Germline assignment: CDR1 SEHNR and CDR2 FQNEAQ (reference sequence). The CDR3 sequence is CASSLAGGKPQHF. CDR3 in DNA: TGTGCCAGCAGCTTGGCAGGGGGTAAGCCCCAGCATTTT.

This clone appeared a few times. The gene calls are TRBV5-4 and TRBJ2-1; 10 bases map to TRBD1. J lost 1 base, V lost 4 bases, and 17 bases had no gene match. The CDR3 sequence is 20 residues long. In germline, CDR1 is SGHNT, CDR2 YYREEE (reference sequence). As DNA, the CDR3 is TGTGCCAGCAGCCCCAGTTGGACAGGGGGAGCGGTGGGTTCCTACAATGAGCAGTTCTTC. It translates to CASSPSWTGGAVGSYNEQFF.

CDR3 sequence: CASSTGQTLNSPLHF. The DNA of the CDR3 is TGTGCCAGCTCAACGGGACAGACTCTTAATTCACCCCTCCACTTT. J is TRBJ1-6 and V is TRBV18; 7 positions match TRBD1. In germline, CDR1 is KGHSH, CDR2 LQKENI. There are 15 residues in the CDR3. J gave up 6 bases and V 5 bases, and 7 bases lay outside the gene matches.

This clone was observed a handful of times. J is TRBJ2-7 and V is TRBV7-2, with D unresolved. V was cut by 5 bases and J by 0 bases, with 11 bases left in between. Germline V gene lookup returns CDR1 SGHTA and CDR2 FQGNSA. The CDR3 runs to 14 residues. This chain's CDR3 is CASSPAMGSYEQYF. The CDR3 DNA sequence: TGTGCCAGCAGCCCGGCCATGGGCTCCTACGAGCAGTACTTC.

The V gene is TRBV18, the J gene TRBJ1-6, with D unclear. CDR1 is KGHSH, CDR2 LQKENI, per germline. Trimming removed 3 bases from V and 7 bases from J, with 4 bases in between. The CDR3 has 12 amino acids. The CDR3 here is CASSPGNSPLHF. The DNA of the CDR3 is TGTGCCAGCTCACCTGGGAATTCACCCCTCCACTTT.

This clone is a singleton in its sample. This chain connects TRBV5-1 to TRBJ2-1, with TRBD2 matching 7 bases. Trimming at V came to 2 bases and at J to 0 bases, leaving 5 bases not matched to a gene. CDR1 and CDR2 from the germline V gene are SGHRS and YFSETQ. CDR3 size: 16 residues. CDR3 bases: TGCGCCAGCAGCTTCGGTCGGACTAGCTCCTACAATGAGCAGTTCTTC. Amino acids: CASSFGRTSSYNEQFF.

This rearrangement joins TRBV29-1 to TRBJ1-2; D unclear. V was clipped by 2 bases and J by 8 bases, with 12 bases between them. The CDR3 contains 12 residues. Per germline, CDR1 SQVTM and CDR2 ANQGSEA. The CDR3 sequence: CSVERGGRGYTF. CDR3 sequence (DNA): TGCAGCGTTGAACGGGGAGGGCGGGGCTACACCTTC.

This clone was seen a few times. The V call is TRBV28, the J call TRBJ1-5; no clear D gene. Trimming took 6 bases from V and 3 from J, leaving 12 bases between them. CDR1 and CDR2 (germline): MDHEN, SYDVKM. The length of the CDR3 is 14 residues. Here the CDR3 reads CASSRTEPNQPQHF. The DNA of the CDR3 is TGTGCCAGCAGCCGAACAGAGCCCAATCAGCCCCAGCATTTT. Supplemented by reference TRBV28 and TRBJ1-5, the full variable domain reads DVKVTQSSRYLVKRTGEKVFLECVQDMDHENMFWYRQDPGLGLRLIYFSYDVKMKEKGDIPEGYSVSREKKERFSLILESASTNQTSMYLCASSRTEPNQPQHFGDGTRLSIL.

This clone turned up a few times. The chain is built from TRBV2 and TRBJ2-1; D remains ambiguous. Germline-derived CDR1 and CDR2 are SNHLY and FYNNEI. The CDR3 extends over 14 amino acids. V lost 6 bases and J lost 8, with 17 bases in between. The CDR3, as DNA: TGTGCCAGCAGGGATAAGGTTCTTAGCTATGAGCAGTTCTTC. Amino acid sequence: CASRDKVLSYEQFF.